The T cell receptor beta chain under discussion was sequenced for a study of CD4+ T cells in melanoma. Whole-study findings and limits: Reportedly, melanoma neoantigen-specific CD4+ T cells showed varied differentiation states. CD8+ T cell, macrophage and B cell function reportedly correlated with neoantigen-specific CD4+ T cells.

Germline V gene data show CDR1 as LNHDA and CDR2 as SQIVND (reference sequence). The CDR3 spans 16 residues. The trim removed 4 bases at V and 4 bases at J, leaving 12 bases unmatched. Concerning this clone itself: Its antigen is not known.

Libraries were prepared by immunoSEQ multiplex PCR; TCRdb keeps only in-frame clonotypes and omits some of them. The sample holds about 3,700 clones, approximately 73% seen once. The sequence was obtained from a human donor with melanoma. The chain employs TRBV19 and TRBJ1-1, with TRBD1 matching over 7 bases. Sequencing was done on a sample of tumor tissue. This CDR3 reads CASSNLFTGAATEAFF. Here the CDR3 DNA reads TGTGCCAGTAGTAACCTATTTACAGGGGCGGCCACTGAAGCTTTCTTT. Full variable domain (remainder filled in from reference TRBV19 and TRBJ1-1): DGGITQSPKYLFRKEGQNVTLSCEQNLNHDAMYWYRQDPGQGLRLIYYSQIVNDFQKGDIAEGYSVSREKKESFPLTVTSAQKNPTAFYLCASSNLFTGAATEAFFGQGTRLTVV.